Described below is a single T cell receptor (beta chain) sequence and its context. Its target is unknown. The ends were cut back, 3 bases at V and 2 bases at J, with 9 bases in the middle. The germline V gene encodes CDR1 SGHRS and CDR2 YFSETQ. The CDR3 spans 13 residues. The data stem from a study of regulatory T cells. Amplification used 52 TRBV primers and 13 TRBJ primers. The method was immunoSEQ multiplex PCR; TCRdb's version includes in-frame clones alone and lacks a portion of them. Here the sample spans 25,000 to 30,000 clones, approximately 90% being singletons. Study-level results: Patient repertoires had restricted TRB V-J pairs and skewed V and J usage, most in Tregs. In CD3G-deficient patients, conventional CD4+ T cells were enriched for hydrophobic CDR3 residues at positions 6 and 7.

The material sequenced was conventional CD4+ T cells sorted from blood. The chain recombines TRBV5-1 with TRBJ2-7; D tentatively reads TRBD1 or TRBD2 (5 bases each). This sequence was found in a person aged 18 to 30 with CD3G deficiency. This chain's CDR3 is CASSSGRPYEQYF. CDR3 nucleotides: TGCGCCAGCAGCTCGGGACGTCCCTACGAGCAGTACTTC.